Below, 25 T cell receptor beta chains from the same sample are listed, as sequenced in a study of shared clonotypes between healthy human individuals. Clones were sequenced by immunoSEQ multiplex PCR, and TCRdb holds only the in-frame ones, with some missing. Of roughly 2.5 million clones in the sample, around 90% were seen once. Sequenced: naive CD4+ T cells sorted from blood. Subset denoted: CD45RA+ positively selected. The receptors shown here come from a man between 18 and 29 years old in good health.

The chain joins TRBV19 to TRBJ2-7; TRBD1 aligns across 8 bases. J lost 1 base, V lost 8 bases, and 4 bases had no gene match. The CDR3 is made up of 13 amino acids. The V gene's germline CDR1 is LNHDA and CDR2 SQIVND (reference sequence). The CDR3 region is CASVGDRSYEQYF. The CDR3 nucleotides are TGTGCCAGTGTGGGGGACAGGTCCTACGAGCAGTACTTC.

The J gene is TRBJ2-6, the V gene TRBV21-1. TRBV21-1 is an annotated pseudogene. The CDR3 runs 16 residues. The CDR3 region is CASSKGGRSGANVLTF. The CDR3, as DNA: TGTGCCAGCAGCAAAGGAGGACGCTCTGGGGCCAACGTCCTGACTTTC.

This clone was counted a few times. CDR3 in amino acids: CASSKTGGLEKLFF. The CDR3 nucleotides are TGTGCCAGTAGTAAGACAGGGGGCCTTGAAAAACTGTTTTTT. The chain recombines TRBV19 with TRBJ1-4, with 10 bases aligning to TRBD1. Losses at the gene ends were 4 bases for V and 7 bases for J; bases not matched to a gene: 3. CDR1 is LNHDA, CDR2 SQIVND, per germline (reference sequence). The CDR3 is 14 residues long.

The rearrangement uses TRBV2 and TRBJ2-1; D unclear. From germline, CDR1 is SNHLY and CDR2 FYNNEI. V shed 7 bases and J shed 4 bases, with 17 bases lying between them. This CDR3 has 15 amino acids. CDR3 DNA: TGTGCCAGCATTCCCGGTCAGGTCGGATACAATGAGCAGTTCTTC. Amino acids: CASIPGQVGYNEQFF.

The chain links TRBV2 to TRBJ1-6; 8 bases align to TRBD1. CDR3 length: 13 residues. The germline V gene has CDR1 SNHLY and CDR2 FYNNEI. The junction had 6 bases not matched to a gene; V was cut back by 7 bases and J by 10 bases. CDR3 in DNA: TGTGCCAGCATCATGCAGGGGGCATCACCCCTCCACTTT. Translated: CASIMQGASPLHF.

The chain couples TRBV10-3 to TRBJ2-3; weak D call: TRBD1 (5 bases). This CDR3 has 15 residues. Trimming took 4 bases from V and 0 from J, leaving 11 bases between them. The V gene's germline CDR1 is ENHRY and CDR2 SYGVKD. As DNA, the CDR3 is TGTGCCATCAGTGTGACAGAGCTAAGCACAGATACGCAGTATTTT. Protein product: CAISVTELSTDTQYF.

The gene calls are TRBV6-1 and TRBJ2-2; TRBD1 is a possible D gene (6 bases). V lost 3 bases and J lost 2, with 10 bases in between. The germline V gene has CDR1 MNHNS and CDR2 SASEGT. The CDR3 runs 15 residues. In nucleotides, the CDR3 is TGTGCCAGCAGTGATATGGGACACAACACCGGGGAGCTGTTTTTT. This encodes CASSDMGHNTGELFF.

This chain uses TRBV19 with TRBJ2-2; tentatively, D is TRBD1 (6 bases). Germline V gene sequence: CDR1 LNHDA, CDR2 SQIVND (reference sequence). Between the trimmed V and J ends, which lost 7 bases and 2 bases, there was a span of 17 bases. The CDR3 is 16 residues long. This CDR3 reads CASTTGGQINTGELFF. The CDR3 DNA is TGTGCCAGTACCACGGGCGGACAGATCAACACCGGGGAGCTGTTTTTT.

The CDR3 DNA follows: TGTGCCAGCAGTCCGGACAGAAACTATGGCTACACCTTC. It translates to CASSPDRNYGYTF. This chain connects TRBV7-9 to TRBJ1-2; D perhaps matches TRBD1 (6 bases). From germline, CDR1 is SEHNR and CDR2 FQNEAQ (reference sequence). The ends were cut back, 6 bases at V and 2 bases at J, with 10 bases in the middle. The CDR3 length is 13 residues. The whole variable domain, filled in from reference TRBV7-9 and TRBJ1-2, reads DTGVSQNPRHKITKRGQNVTFRCDPISEHNRLYWYRQTLGQGPEFLTYFQNEAQLEKSRLLSDRFSAERPKGSFSTLEIQRTEQGDSAMYLCASSPDRNYGYTFGSGTRLTVV.

The V gene is TRBV30, the J gene TRBJ1-2; no clear D. With 1 base removed from V and 8 bases from J, the gap between germline ends came to 17 bases. Germline CDR1 and CDR2: GTSNPN and SVGIG (reference sequence). The CDR3 consists of 14 residues. DNA of the CDR3: TGTGCCTGGAGTGCCACTACCGCTATTGGGGGCTACACCTTC. The encoded protein is CAWSATTAIGGYTF.

V is TRBV25-1 and J is TRBJ1-6; 7 nucleotides align to TRBD1. The V and J ends lost 6 bases and 7 bases, in that order; junction bases with no gene match: 9. In germline, CDR1 is MGHDK, CDR2 SYGVNS. CDR3 length: 15 residues. The CDR3 here is CASSAAQGINSPLHF. CDR3 DNA: TGTGCCAGCAGCGCCGCACAGGGGATAAATTCACCCCTCCACTTT.

This sequence joins TRBV19 and TRBJ1-2; 9 nucleotides align to TRBD1. CDR1 LNHDA and CDR2 SQIVND come from the germline V gene (reference sequence). CDR3 length: 14 residues. Trimming at V came to 5 bases and at J to 4 bases, leaving 5 bases not matched to a gene. The CDR3 is CASSEQGASYGYTF. The CDR3 coding sequence is TGTGCCAGTAGTGAACAGGGGGCGAGCTATGGCTACACCTTC.

This clone was seen only once. Other DNA variants within this sample encode the same CDR3. The chain joins TRBV20-1 to TRBJ2-3, with D unresolved. Germline CDR1 and CDR2: DFQATT and SNEGSKA (reference sequence). This CDR3 has 11 residues. The V and J ends lost 6 bases and 1 base respectively, with 5 bases between them. The CDR3 nucleotides are TGCAGTGCGACGGGCACAGATACGCAGTATTTT. This translates into CSATGTDTQYF.

V is TRBV7-2 and J is TRBJ2-2; D might be TRBD1 (6 bases). From germline, CDR1 is SGHTA and CDR2 FQGNSA. The V end was cut by 1 base, the J end by 6 bases, with 15 bases between. The CDR3 extends over 16 amino acids. The CDR3 loop reads CASSLDLGARAGELFF. The CDR3 region has the DNA TGTGCCAGCAGCTTAGATCTGGGGGCGAGGGCCGGGGAGCTGTTTTTT.

The V and J genes are TRBV5-1 and TRBJ1-6; the D is unclear. The germline CDR1 and CDR2 sequences are SGHRS and YFSETQ. V lost 5 bases to trimming and J lost 4 bases, with 7 bases between them. There are 13 residues in the CDR3. In DNA form, the CDR3 reads TGCGCCAGCAGGACGGGGTATAATTCACCCCTCCACTTT. Encoded protein: CASRTGYNSPLHF.

The J gene is TRBJ2-7, the V gene TRBV10-1; D possibly corresponds to TRBD2 (6 bases). Deletions cut 3 bases from V and 4 bases from J, with 16 bases between. The CDR3 runs 15 residues. Per germline, CDR1 WNHNN and CDR2 SYGVQD (reference sequence). The CDR3 coding sequence is TGCGCCAGCAGTGATCCCTGGGGGAGGATTTACGAGCAGTACTTC. It translates to CASSDPWGRIYEQYF.

V gene TRBV30 combines with J gene TRBJ2-7, with D possibly being TRBD1 (5 bases). V lost 0 bases and J lost 5, with 11 bases in between. The CDR3 covers 13 residues. The germline gives CDR1 GTSNPN, CDR2 SVGIG (reference sequence). The CDR3 DNA follows: TGTGCCTGGAGTGTACGGACATACCACGAGCAGTACTTC. As protein: CAWSVRTYHEQYF.

The genes are TRBV14 and TRBJ1-5; TRBD1 matches 12 bases. CDR1 is SGHDN and CDR2 is FVKESK in the germline V gene. Trimming at V came to 0 bases and at J to 6 bases, leaving 18 bases not matched to a gene. The CDR3 is 21 amino acids. The CDR3 nucleotides read TGTGCCAGCAGCCAAGAGGTACGTTCGGGACAGGGGGCCAGGGGGGCTCAGCCCCAGCATTTT. Translating it yields CASSQEVRSGQGARGAQPQHF.

V and J are TRBV9 and TRBJ1-2; 7 bases align to TRBD1. CDR3 length: 14 residues. V shed 4 bases, J shed 8 bases, and the junction held 11 bases outside the gene matches. Germline-derived CDR1 and CDR2 are SGDLS and YYNGEE. As DNA, the CDR3 is TGTGCCAGCAGCAAACAGGGGCAACCTTCCGGCTACACCTTC. It yields the protein CASSKQGQPSGYTF. Looking up the rest from reference TRBV9 and TRBJ1-2 gives the full variable domain: DSGVTQTPKHLITATGQRVTLRCSPRSGDLSVYWYQQSLDQGLQFLIQYYNGEERAKGNILERFSAQQFPDLHSELNLSSLELGDSALYFCASSKQGQPSGYTFGSGTRLTVV.

The rearrangement joins TRBV5-8 to TRBJ1-5; the D is unclear. This CDR3 has 16 amino acids. Trimming took off 0 bases at V and 0 bases at J, with 10 bases between the two ends. CDR1 is SGHTS, CDR2 YDEGEE, per germline. The CDR3 loop is CASSLVRAASNQPQHF. In DNA form, the CDR3 reads TGTGCCAGCAGCTTGGTTAGAGCAGCTAGCAATCAGCCCCAGCATTTT.

The chain carries TRBV10-3 and TRBJ2-7, with TRBD2 matching over 13 bases. The CDR3 is made up of 16 amino acids. Germline trimming cut 4 bases from V and 2 bases from J; bases unmatched to any gene: 5. CDR1 and CDR2 (germline): ENHRY, SYGVKD. The CDR3 region is CAISGGLAGKAYEQYF. The CDR3 bases are TGTGCCATCAGTGGGGGACTAGCGGGGAAGGCCTACGAGCAGTACTTC.

The J gene is TRBJ1-2, the V gene TRBV9; TRBD1 might be the D (6 bases). In germline, CDR1 is SGDLS, CDR2 YYNGEE. This CDR3 is 14 amino acids long. Trimming took 5 bases from V and 9 from J, leaving 20 bases between them. The CDR3: CASRGQSQGFSYTF. As DNA, the CDR3 is TGTGCCAGCAGGGGACAATCACAGGGTTTTAGCTACACCTTC.

This chain connects TRBV11-3 to TRBJ2-2, with TRBD2 identical over 8 bases. V dropped 2 bases and J dropped 4; count of bases not matched to a gene: 9. Germline V gives CDR1 SGHNT, CDR2 YENEEA. The CDR3 spans 17 residues. The CDR3 sequence is CASSLSAYGGGTGELFF. Written as DNA, the CDR3 is TGTGCCAGCAGCTTATCTGCCTACGGGGGGGGCACCGGGGAGCTGTTTTTT. Drawing the rest from reference TRBV11-3 and TRBJ2-2, the complete variable domain is EAGVVQSPRYKIIEKKQPVAFWCNPISGHNTLYWYLQNLGQGPELLIRYENEEAVDDSQLPKDRFSAERLKGVDSTLKIQPAELGDSAVYLCASSLSAYGGGTGELFFGEGSRLTVL.

The V and J genes are TRBV5-6 and TRBJ2-2; no firm D call. V lost 1 base and J lost 4, with 17 bases in between. This CDR3 has 17 amino acids. Germline V CDR1 and CDR2: SGHDT, YYEEEE. CDR3 nucleotide sequence: TGTGCCAGCAGCTTGTCAACAGCCATCCCCCGCACCGGGGAGCTGTTTTTT. Its protein product is CASSLSTAIPRTGELFF.

The chain uses TRBV6-6 and TRBJ2-2; maybe TRBD1 (5 bases). Trimming removed 2 bases from V and 6 bases from J, with 10 bases in between. This CDR3 is 14 amino acids long. Per germline, CDR1 MNHNY and CDR2 SVGAGI (reference sequence). The CDR3: CASSYPTEAGELFF. The DNA of the CDR3 is TGTGCCAGCAGTTACCCGACAGAGGCCGGGGAGCTGTTTTTT.